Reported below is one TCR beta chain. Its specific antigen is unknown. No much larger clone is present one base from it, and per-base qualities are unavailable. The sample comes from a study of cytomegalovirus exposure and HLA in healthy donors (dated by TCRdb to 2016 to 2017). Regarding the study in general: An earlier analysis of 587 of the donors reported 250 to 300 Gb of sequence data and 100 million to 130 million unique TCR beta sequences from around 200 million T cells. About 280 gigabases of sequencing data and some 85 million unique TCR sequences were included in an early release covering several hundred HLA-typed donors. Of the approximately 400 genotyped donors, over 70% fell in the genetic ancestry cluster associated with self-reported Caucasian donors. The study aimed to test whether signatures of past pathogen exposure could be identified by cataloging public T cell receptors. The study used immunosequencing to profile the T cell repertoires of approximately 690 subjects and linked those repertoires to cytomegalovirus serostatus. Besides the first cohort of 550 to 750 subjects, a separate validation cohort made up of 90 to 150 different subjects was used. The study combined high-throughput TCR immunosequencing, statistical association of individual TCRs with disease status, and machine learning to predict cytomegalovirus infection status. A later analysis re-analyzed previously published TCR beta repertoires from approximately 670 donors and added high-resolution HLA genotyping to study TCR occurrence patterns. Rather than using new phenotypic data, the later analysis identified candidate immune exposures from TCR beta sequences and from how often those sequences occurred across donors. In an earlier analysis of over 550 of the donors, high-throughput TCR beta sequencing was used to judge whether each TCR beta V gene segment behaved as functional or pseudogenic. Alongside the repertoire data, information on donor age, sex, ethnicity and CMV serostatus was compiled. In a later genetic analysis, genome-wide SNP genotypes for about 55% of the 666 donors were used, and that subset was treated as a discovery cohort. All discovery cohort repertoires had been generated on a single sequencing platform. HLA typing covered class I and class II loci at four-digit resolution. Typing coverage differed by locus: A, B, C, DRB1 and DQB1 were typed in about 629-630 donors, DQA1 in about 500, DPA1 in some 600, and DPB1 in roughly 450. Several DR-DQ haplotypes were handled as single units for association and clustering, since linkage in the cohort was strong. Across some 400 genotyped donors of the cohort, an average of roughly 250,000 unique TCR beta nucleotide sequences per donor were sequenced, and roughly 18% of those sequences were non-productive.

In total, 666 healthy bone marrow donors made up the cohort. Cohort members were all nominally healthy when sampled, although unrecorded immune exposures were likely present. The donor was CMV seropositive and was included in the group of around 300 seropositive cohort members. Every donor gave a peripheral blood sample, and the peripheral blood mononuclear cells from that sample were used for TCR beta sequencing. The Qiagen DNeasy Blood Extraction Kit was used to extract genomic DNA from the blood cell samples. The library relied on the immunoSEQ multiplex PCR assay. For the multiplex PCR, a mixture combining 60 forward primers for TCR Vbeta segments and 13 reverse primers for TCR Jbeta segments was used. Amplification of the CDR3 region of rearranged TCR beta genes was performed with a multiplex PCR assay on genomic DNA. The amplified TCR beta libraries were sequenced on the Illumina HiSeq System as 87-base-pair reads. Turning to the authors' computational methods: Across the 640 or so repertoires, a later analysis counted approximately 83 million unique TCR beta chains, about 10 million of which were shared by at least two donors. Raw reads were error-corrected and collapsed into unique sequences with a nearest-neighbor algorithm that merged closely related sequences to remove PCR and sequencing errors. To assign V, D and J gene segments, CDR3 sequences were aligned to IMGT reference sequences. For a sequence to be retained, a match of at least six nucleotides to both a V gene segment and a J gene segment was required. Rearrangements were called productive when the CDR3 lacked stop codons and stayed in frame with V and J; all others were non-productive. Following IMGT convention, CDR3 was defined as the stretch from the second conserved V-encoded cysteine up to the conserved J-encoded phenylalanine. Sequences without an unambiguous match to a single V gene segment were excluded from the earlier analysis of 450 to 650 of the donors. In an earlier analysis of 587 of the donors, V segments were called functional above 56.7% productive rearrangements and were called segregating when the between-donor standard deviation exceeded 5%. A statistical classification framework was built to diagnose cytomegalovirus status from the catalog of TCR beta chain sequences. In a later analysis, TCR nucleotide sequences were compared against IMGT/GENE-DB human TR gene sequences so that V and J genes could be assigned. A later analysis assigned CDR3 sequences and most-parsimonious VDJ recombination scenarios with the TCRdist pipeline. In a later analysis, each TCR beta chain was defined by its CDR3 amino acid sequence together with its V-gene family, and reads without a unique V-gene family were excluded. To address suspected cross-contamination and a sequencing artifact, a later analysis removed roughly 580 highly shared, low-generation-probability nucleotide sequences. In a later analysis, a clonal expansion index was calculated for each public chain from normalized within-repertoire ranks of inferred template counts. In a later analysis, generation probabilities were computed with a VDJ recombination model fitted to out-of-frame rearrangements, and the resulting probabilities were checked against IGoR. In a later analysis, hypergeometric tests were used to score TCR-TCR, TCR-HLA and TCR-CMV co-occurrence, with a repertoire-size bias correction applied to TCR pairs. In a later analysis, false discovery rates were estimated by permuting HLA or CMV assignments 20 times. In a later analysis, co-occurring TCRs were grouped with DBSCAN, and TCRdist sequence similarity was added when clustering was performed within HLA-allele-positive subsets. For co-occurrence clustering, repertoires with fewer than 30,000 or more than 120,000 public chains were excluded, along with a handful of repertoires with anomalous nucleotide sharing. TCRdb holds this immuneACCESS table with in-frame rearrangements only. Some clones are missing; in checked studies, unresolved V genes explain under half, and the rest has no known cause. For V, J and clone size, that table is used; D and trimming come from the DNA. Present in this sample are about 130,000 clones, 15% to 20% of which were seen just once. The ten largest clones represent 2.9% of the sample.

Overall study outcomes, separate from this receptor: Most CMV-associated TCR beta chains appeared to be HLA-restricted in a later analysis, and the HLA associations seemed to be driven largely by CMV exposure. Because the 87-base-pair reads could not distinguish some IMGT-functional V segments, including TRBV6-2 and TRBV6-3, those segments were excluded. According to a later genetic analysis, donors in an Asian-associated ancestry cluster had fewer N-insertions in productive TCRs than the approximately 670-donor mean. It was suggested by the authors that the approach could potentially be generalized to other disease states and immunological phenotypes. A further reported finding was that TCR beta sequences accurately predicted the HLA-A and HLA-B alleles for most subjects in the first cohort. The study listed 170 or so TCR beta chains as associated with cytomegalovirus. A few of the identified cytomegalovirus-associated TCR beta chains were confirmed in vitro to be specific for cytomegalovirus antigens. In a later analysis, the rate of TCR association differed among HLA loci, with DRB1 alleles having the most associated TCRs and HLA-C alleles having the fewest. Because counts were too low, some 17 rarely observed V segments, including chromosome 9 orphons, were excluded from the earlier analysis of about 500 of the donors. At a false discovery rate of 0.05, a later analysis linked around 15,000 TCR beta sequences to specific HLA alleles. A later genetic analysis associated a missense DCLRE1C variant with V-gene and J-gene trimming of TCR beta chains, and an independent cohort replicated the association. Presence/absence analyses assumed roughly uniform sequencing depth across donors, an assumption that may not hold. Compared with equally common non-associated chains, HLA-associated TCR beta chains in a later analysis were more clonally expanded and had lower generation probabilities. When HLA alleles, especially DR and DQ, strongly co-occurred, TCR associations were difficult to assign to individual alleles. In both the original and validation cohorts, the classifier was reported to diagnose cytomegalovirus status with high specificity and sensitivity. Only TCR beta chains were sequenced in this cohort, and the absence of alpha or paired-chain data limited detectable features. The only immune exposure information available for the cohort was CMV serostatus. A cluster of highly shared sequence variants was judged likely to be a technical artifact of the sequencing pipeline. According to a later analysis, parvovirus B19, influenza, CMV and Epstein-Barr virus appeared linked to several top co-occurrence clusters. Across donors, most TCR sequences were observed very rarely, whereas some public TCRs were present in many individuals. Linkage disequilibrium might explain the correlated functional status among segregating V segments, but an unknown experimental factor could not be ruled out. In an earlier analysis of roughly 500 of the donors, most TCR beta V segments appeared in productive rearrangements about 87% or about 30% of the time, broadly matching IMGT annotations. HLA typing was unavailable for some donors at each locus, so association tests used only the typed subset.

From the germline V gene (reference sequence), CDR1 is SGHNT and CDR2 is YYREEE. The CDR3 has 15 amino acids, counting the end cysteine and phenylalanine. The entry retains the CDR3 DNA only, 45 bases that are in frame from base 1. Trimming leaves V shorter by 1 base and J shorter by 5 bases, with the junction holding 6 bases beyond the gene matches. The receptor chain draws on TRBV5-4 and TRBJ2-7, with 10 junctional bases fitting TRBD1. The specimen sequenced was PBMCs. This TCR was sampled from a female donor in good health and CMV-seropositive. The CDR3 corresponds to CASSLMGQGRNEQYF. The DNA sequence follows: TGTGCCAGCAGCTTGATGGGACAGGGGAGGAACGAGCAGTACTTC. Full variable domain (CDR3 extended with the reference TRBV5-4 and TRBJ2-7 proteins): ETGVTQSPTHLIKTRGQQVTLRCSSQSGHNTVSWYQQALGQGPQFIFQYYREEENGRGNFPPRFSGLQFPNYSSELNVNALELDDSALYLCASSLMGQGRNEQYFGPGTRLTVT.